A single sample gave rise to the 4 T cell receptor beta chains below, sequenced in a study of early stage breast cancer tumors. The repertoire was sequenced with immunoSEQ multiplex PCR; TCRdb's copy has only in-frame clones and lacks some. The profile shows more than 65,000 clones, 65% to 85% of them singletons. Material: blood. All receptors derive from a person aged 35 to 50 with breast cancer.

This rearrangement joins TRBV28 to TRBJ1-5; D uncertain. The V gene's germline CDR1 is MDHEN and CDR2 SYDVKM. V was cut by 3 bases and J by 7 bases, with 13 bases left in between. This CDR3 contains 14 residues. The CDR3 spells CASSFRQVAQPQHF. The CDR3 DNA reads TGTGCCAGCAGTTTCAGGCAGGTCGCCCAGCCCCAGCATTTT. The whole variable domain, remainder taken from reference TRBV28 and TRBJ1-5, is DVKVTQSSRYLVKRTGEKVFLECVQDMDHENMFWYRQDPGLGLRLIYFSYDVKMKEKGDIPEGYSVSREKKERFSLILESASTNQTSMYLCASSFRQVAQPQHFGDGTRLSIL.

J is TRBJ2-2 and V is TRBV5-1, with TRBD2 matching over 9 bases. CDR1 and CDR2 (germline): SGHRS, YFSETQ. V shed 0 bases and J 2 bases; nucleotides not matched to a gene: 5. The CDR3 runs to 17 residues. CDR3: CASSLVKAGGNTGELFF. As DNA, the CDR3 is TGCGCCAGCAGCTTGGTTAAAGCGGGGGGTAACACCGGGGAGCTGTTTTTT. The full variable domain, rest sourced from reference TRBV5-1 and TRBJ2-2, is KAGVTQTPRYLIKTRGQQVTLSCSPISGHRSVSWYQQTPGQGLQFLFEYFSETQRNKGNFPGRFSGRQFSNSRSEMNVSTLELGDSALYLCASSLVKAGGNTGELFFGEGSRLTVL.

The rearrangement links TRBV7-8 to TRBJ1-5, with TRBD1 as a possible D gene (6 bases). The CDR3 length is 14 residues. CDR1 is SGHVS, CDR2 FQNEAQ, per germline. The ends were cut back, 5 bases at V and 5 bases at J, with 13 bases in the middle. DNA for the CDR3: TGTGCCAGCAGCATACAGGGTTTTGATCAGCCCCAGCATTTT. Protein product: CASSIQGFDQPQHF.

This sequence joins TRBV19 and TRBJ2-3, with TRBD1 as a possible D gene (6 bases). Germline V gives CDR1 LNHDA, CDR2 SQIVND (reference sequence). The ends were cut back, 4 bases at V and 2 bases at J, with 13 bases in the middle. This CDR3 comprises 15 residues. In DNA form, the CDR3 reads TGTGCCAGTAGTACAGGGGACCTCAACACAGATACGCAGTATTTT. It specifies CASSTGDLNTDTQYF.